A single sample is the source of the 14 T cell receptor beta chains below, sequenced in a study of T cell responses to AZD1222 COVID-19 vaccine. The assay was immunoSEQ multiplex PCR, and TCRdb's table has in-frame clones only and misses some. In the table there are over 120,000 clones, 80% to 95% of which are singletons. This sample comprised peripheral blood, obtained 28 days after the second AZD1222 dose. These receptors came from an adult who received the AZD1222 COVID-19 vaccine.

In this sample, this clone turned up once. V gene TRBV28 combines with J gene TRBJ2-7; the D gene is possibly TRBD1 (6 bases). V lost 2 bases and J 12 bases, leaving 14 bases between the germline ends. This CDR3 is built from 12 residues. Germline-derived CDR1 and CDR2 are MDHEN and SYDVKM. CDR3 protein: CASSLQGRTAYF. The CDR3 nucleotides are TGTGCCAGCAGTTTACAGGGGCGAACGGCGTACTTC.

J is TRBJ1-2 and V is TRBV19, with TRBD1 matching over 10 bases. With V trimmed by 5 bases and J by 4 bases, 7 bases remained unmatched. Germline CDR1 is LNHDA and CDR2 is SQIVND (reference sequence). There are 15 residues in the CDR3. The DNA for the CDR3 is TGTGCCAGTAGTCCCCAGACAGGGGGCTTCTATGGCTACACCTTC. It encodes CASSPQTGGFYGYTF.

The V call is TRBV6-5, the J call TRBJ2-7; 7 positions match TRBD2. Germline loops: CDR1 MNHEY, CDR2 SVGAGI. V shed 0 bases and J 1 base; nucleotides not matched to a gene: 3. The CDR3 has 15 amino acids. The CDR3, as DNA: TGTGCCAGCAGTTACTCGGGGACTAAATCCTACGAGCAGTACTTC. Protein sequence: CASSYSGTKSYEQYF.

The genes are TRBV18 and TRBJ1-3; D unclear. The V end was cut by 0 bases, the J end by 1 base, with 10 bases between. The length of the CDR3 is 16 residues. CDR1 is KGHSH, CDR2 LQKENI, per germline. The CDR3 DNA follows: TGTGCCAGCTCACCACCTTCTTTGGGGTCTGGAAACACCATATATTTT. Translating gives CASSPPSLGSGNTIYF.

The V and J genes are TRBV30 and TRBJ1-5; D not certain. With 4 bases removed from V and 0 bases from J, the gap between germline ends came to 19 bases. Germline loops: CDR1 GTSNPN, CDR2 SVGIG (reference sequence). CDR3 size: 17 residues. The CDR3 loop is CAWTQDRADYSNQPQHF. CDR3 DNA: TGTGCCTGGACCCAGGATAGAGCCGATTATAGCAATCAGCCCCAGCATTTT.

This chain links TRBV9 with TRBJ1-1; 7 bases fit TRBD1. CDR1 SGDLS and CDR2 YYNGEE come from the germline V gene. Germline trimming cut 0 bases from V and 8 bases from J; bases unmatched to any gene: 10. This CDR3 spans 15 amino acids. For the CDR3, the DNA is TGTGCCAGCAGCGTAGGTTCAAGGGGGCGAGGGGAAGCTTTCTTT. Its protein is CASSVGSRGRGEAFF. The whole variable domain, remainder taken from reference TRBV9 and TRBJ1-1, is DSGVTQTPKHLITATGQRVTLRCSPRSGDLSVYWYQQSLDQGLQFLIQYYNGEERAKGNILERFSAQQFPDLHSELNLSSLELGDSALYFCASSVGSRGRGEAFFGQGTRLTVV.

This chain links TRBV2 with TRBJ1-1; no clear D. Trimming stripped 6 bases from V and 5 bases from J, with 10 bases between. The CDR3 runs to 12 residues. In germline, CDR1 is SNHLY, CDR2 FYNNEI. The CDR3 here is CASRGLRTEAFF. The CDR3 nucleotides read TGTGCCAGCAGGGGGTTGCGGACTGAAGCTTTCTTT.

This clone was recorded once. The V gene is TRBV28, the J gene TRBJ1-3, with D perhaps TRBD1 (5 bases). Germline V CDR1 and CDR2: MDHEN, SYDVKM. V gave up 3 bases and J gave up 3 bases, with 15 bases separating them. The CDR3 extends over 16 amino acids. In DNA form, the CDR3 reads TGTGCCAGCAGTTTGAGGTTTCGTGGGGGTGGAAACACCATATATTTT. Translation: CASSLRFRGGGNTIYF.

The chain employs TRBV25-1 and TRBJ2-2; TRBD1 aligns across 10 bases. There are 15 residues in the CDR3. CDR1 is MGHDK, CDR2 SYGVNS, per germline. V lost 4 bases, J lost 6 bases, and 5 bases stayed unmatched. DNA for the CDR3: TGTGCCAGCAGTGCGACAGGGGGCAGGGCCGGGGAGCTGTTTTTT. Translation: CASSATGGRAGELFF.

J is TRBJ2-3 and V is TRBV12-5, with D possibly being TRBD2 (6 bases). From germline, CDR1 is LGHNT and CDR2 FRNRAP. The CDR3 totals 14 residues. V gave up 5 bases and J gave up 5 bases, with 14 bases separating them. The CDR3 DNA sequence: TGTGCTAGTGGTCTCGGGGGAGGTCAAGATACGCAGTATTTT. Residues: CASGLGGGQDTQYF.

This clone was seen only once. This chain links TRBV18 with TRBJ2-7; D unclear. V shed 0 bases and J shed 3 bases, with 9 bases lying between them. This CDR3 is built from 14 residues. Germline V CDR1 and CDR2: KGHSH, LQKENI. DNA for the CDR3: TGTGCCAGCTCACCACCGATGACCTACTACGAGCAGTACTTC. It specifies CASSPPMTYYEQYF.

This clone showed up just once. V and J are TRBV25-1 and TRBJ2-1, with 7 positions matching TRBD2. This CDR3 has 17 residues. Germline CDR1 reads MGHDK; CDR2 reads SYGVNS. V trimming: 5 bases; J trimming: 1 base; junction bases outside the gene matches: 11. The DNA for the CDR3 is TGTGCCAGCAGTCCTCGGGGAGGGAGAGGGTCCTACAATGAGCAGTTCTTC. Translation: CASSPRGGRGSYNEQFF.

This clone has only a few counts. CDR3 DNA: TGTGCCAGCAGCTTAGCTGGCGACAGGGAGCACACTGAAGCTTTCTTT. This translates into CASSLAGDREHTEAFF. This rearrangement joins TRBV7-9 to TRBJ1-1, with 7 positions matching TRBD1. The germline V gene has CDR1 SEHNR and CDR2 FQNEAQ (reference sequence). V lost 0 bases and J lost 3; bases outside the gene matches: 7. The CDR3 contains 16 residues.

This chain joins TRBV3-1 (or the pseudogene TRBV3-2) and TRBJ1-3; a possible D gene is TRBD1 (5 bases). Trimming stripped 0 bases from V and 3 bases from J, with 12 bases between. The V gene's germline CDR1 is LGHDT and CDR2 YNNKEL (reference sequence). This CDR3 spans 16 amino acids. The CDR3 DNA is TGTGCCAGCAGCCAAGATCGGGGGTTTCGTGGAAACACCATATATTTT. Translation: CASSQDRGFRGNTIYF.